This TCR beta chain was sequenced for a study of T cell responses to AZD1222 COVID-19 vaccine. The repertoire was sequenced with immunoSEQ multiplex PCR; TCRdb's copy has only in-frame clones and lacks some. Altogether about 100,000 clones are present, around nine tenths being singletons, with the ten largest covering roughly 15%. The CDR3 is 14 residues long. Germline V lookup: CDR1 MNHEY, CDR2 SVGAGI. Trimming removed 8 bases from V and 1 base from J, with 12 bases in between. The sequence derives from an adult in good health. Sequenced here: peripheral blood, sampled on day 0 of AZD1222 vaccination. The chain recombines TRBV6-5 with TRBJ1-5; D not certain. The CDR3 DNA reads TGTGCCAGCGATCAGGCCTTGAGCAATCAGCCCCAGCATTTT. Protein: CASDQALSNQPQHF.